The clone carrying this T cell receptor beta chain occurred once. This sample was taken from a study of OX40 agonist ivuxolimab in advanced cancers. TCRdb's table, derived via immunoSEQ multiplex PCR, lists solely in-frame clones and lacks some. Counted here are 45,000 to 55,000 clones, about 76% occurring once; the ten biggest clones make up 5% to 7.5%. The germline V gene encodes CDR1 SNHLY and CDR2 FYNNEI. V lost 6 bases, J lost 0 bases, and 9 bases lay in between. The CDR3 has 14 residues. The clonotype was recovered from an adult with an advanced solid tumor such as melanoma, head and neck, liver or kidney cancer. This chain links TRBV2 with TRBJ1-5; D perhaps matches TRBD1 (5 bases). Sequencing was performed on CD4+ or CD8+ T cells sorted from blood, taken in a trial of the OX40 agonist ivuxolimab. The CDR3 DNA reads as TGTGCCAGCAGCGGGACGGTTAGCAATCAGCCCCAGCATTTT. It yields the protein CASSGTVSNQPQHF.